A selection of T cell receptor beta chains follows, all from one sample in a study of OX40 agonist ivuxolimab in advanced cancers. Sequencing used immunoSEQ multiplex PCR; TCRdb keeps in-frame clones, though not all of them. The sample lists 55,000 or so clones; more than 70% were seen once. The sequenced sample was CD4+ or CD8+ T cells sorted from blood, obtained in a trial of the OX40 agonist ivuxolimab. These TCRs come from an adult with an advanced solid tumor such as melanoma, head and neck, liver or kidney cancer. The CDR3 runs from the conserved cysteine through the conserved F or W. Each record gives: D gene, V gene, clone size, J gene, CDR3 protein, CDR3 DNA. The D gene is left open where the match is weak. For some rows the clone size is stated as once, few or many, or as a class when expanded; others skip it.

d_gene: TRBD1; v_gene: TRBV9; abundance: .; j_gene: TRBJ2-2; CDR3aa: CASSAQGSNTGELFF; CDR3nt: TGTGCCAGCAGCGCACAGGGGTCGAACACCGGGGAGCTGTTTTTT
d_gene: TRBD1; v_gene: TRBV28; abundance: .; j_gene: TRBJ2-5; CDR3aa: CASSRDRVLETQYF; CDR3nt: TGTGCCAGCAGTAGAGACAGGGTATTAGAGACCCAGTACTTC
d_gene: TRBD1; v_gene: TRBV12-5; abundance: once; j_gene: TRBJ1-5; CDR3aa: CASGLVQYQGAYGNQPQHF; CDR3nt: TGTGCTAGTGGTTTGGTACAGTATCAGGGGGCGTATGGCAATCAGCCCCAGCATTTT
d_gene: .; v_gene: TRBV5-6; abundance: .; j_gene: TRBJ1-1; CDR3aa: CASSLETGNTEAFF; CDR3nt: TGTGCCAGCAGCTTGGAGACAGGGAACACTGAAGCTTTCTTT
d_gene: TRBD1; v_gene: TRBV11-2; abundance: .; j_gene: TRBJ1-1; CDR3aa: CASSSNRGLGSEAFF; CDR3nt: TGTGCCAGCAGCTCAAACAGGGGTCTGGGGAGTGAAGCTTTCTTT
d_gene: .; v_gene: TRBV30; abundance: .; j_gene: TRBJ1-5; CDR3aa: CAWSANGNQPQHF; CDR3nt: TGTGCCTGGAGTGCGAACGGGAATCAGCCCCAGCATTTT
d_gene: .; v_gene: TRBV19; abundance: .; j_gene: TRBJ1-1; CDR3aa: CSAENTEAFF; CDR3nt: TGTTCCGCCGAGAACACTGAAGCTTTCTTT
d_gene: TRBD2; v_gene: TRBV7-8; abundance: .; j_gene: TRBJ2-3; CDR3aa: CASSWRLAETDTQYF; CDR3nt: TGTGCCAGCAGCTGGAGACTAGCGGAAACAGATACGCAGTATTTT
d_gene: .; v_gene: TRBV18; abundance: once; j_gene: TRBJ1-1; CDR3aa: CASSPRSNTEAFF; CDR3nt: TGTGCCAGCTCACCCCGCTCGAACACTGAAGCTTTCTTT
d_gene: .; v_gene: TRBV6-5; abundance: .; j_gene: TRBJ2-7; CDR3aa: CASSTTGVEQYF; CDR3nt: TGTGCCAGCAGCACCACGGGGGTCGAGCAGTACTTC
d_gene: TRBD1; v_gene: TRBV19; abundance: .; j_gene: TRBJ2-5; CDR3aa: CASSLTGARETQYF; CDR3nt: TGTGCCAGTAGTCTGACAGGGGCACGAGAGACCCAGTACTTC
d_gene: .; v_gene: TRBV27; abundance: .; j_gene: TRBJ1-2; CDR3aa: CAGRVQGHGYTF; CDR3nt: TGTGCCGGAAGGGTTCAGGGTCATGGCTACACCTTC
d_gene: TRBD1; v_gene: TRBV28; abundance: .; j_gene: TRBJ1-2; CDR3aa: CASSPGTGGYTF; CDR3nt: TGTGCCAGCAGCCCCGGGACAGGGGGCTACACCTTC
d_gene: .; v_gene: TRBV9; abundance: .; j_gene: TRBJ1-6; CDR3aa: CASSVGPLEASPLHF; CDR3nt: TGTGCCAGCAGCGTTGGTCCATTGGAGGCTTCACCCCTCCACTTT
d_gene: TRBD1; v_gene: TRBV19; abundance: .; j_gene: TRBJ2-7; CDR3aa: CASSIGTGTFSGLHEQYF; CDR3nt: TGTGCCAGTAGTATCGGGACAGGGACCTTTAGCGGGCTCCACGAGCAGTACTTC
d_gene: TRBD2; v_gene: TRBV5-1; abundance: .; j_gene: TRBJ2-3; CDR3aa: CASSSGLASTDTQYF; CDR3nt: TGCGCCAGCAGCTCGGGACTAGCGAGCACAGATACGCAGTATTTT
d_gene: .; v_gene: TRBV28; abundance: .; j_gene: TRBJ2-3; CDR3aa: CASSFDSSGTDTQYF; CDR3nt: TGTGCCAGCAGTTTTGATTCTTCGGGTACAGATACGCAGTATTTT
d_gene: .; v_gene: TRBV6-5; abundance: .; j_gene: TRBJ1-5; CDR3aa: CASREGNQPQHF; CDR3nt: TGTGCCAGCAGGGAGGGCAATCAGCCCCAGCATTTT
d_gene: TRBD1; v_gene: TRBV28; abundance: .; j_gene: TRBJ1-2; CDR3aa: CASSSGGGNYGYTF; CDR3nt: TGTGCCAGCAGTTCAGGGGGTGGTAACTATGGCTACACCTTC
d_gene: TRBD1; v_gene: TRBV10-2; abundance: .; j_gene: TRBJ2-3; CDR3aa: CASNRDRGQRESTDTQYF; CDR3nt: TGCGCCAGCAACCGGGACAGGGGACAGCGGGAGAGCACAGATACGCAGTATTTT
d_gene: .; v_gene: TRBV7-8; abundance: .; j_gene: TRBJ1-2; CDR3aa: CASSLVRSSAYGYTF; CDR3nt: TGTGCCAGCAGCTTAGTTCGGTCATCGGCCTATGGCTACACCTTC
d_gene: TRBD2; v_gene: TRBV9; abundance: .; j_gene: TRBJ2-3; CDR3aa: CASSVAPGLAGLTDTQYF; CDR3nt: TGTGCCAGCAGCGTAGCCCCCGGACTAGCGGGCCTCACAGATACGCAGTATTTT
d_gene: .; v_gene: TRBV9; abundance: .; j_gene: TRBJ2-7; CDR3aa: CASSAQGRGYEQYF; CDR3nt: TGTGCCAGCAGCGCCCAGGGGAGAGGCTACGAGCAGTACTTC
d_gene: TRBD2; v_gene: TRBV19; abundance: .; j_gene: TRBJ2-3; CDR3aa: CATRGLAGNTDTQYF; CDR3nt: TGTGCCACTCGAGGACTAGCGGGGAACACAGATACGCAGTATTTT
d_gene: TRBD1; v_gene: TRBV10-3; abundance: .; j_gene: TRBJ2-3; CDR3aa: CAIRTGGVQMTQYF; CDR3nt: TGTGCCATCAGGACAGGGGGCGTGCAAATGACGCAGTATTTT
d_gene: TRBD2; v_gene: TRBV5-1; abundance: .; j_gene: TRBJ2-7; CDR3aa: CASSLVASGSYEQYF; CDR3nt: TGCGCCAGCAGCTTGGTGGCTAGCGGGAGCTACGAGCAGTACTTC
d_gene: .; v_gene: TRBV14; abundance: .; j_gene: TRBJ2-7; CDR3aa: CASSQARGGLRRSEQYF; CDR3nt: TGTGCCAGCAGCCAAGCCCGAGGGGGGCTTCGGAGATCCGAGCAGTACTTC
d_gene: .; v_gene: TRBV15; abundance: .; j_gene: TRBJ1-2; CDR3aa: CATSRSTGGLYGYTF; CDR3nt: TGTGCCACCAGCAGGTCAACAGGAGGGCTCTATGGCTACACCTTC
d_gene: .; v_gene: TRBV29-1; abundance: few; j_gene: TRBJ2-1; CDR3aa: CSVEGLDMMYSYNEQFF; CDR3nt: TGCAGCGTTGAAGGACTAGATATGATGTACTCCTACAATGAGCAGTTCTTC
d_gene: .; v_gene: TRBV19; abundance: .; j_gene: TRBJ1-2; CDR3aa: CASTEGSNYGYTF; CDR3nt: TGTGCCAGTACGGAGGGATCTAACTATGGCTACACCTTC
d_gene: .; v_gene: TRBV6-1; abundance: .; j_gene: TRBJ2-3; CDR3aa: CASSEAWGTSTDTQYF; CDR3nt: TGTGCCAGCAGTGAAGCTTGGGGGACTAGCACAGATACGCAGTATTTT
d_gene: TRBD1; v_gene: TRBV28; abundance: .; j_gene: TRBJ1-1; CDR3aa: CASSLSAGGTEAFF; CDR3nt: TGTGCCAGCAGTTTATCGGCAGGGGGCACTGAAGCTTTCTTT
d_gene: TRBD2; v_gene: TRBV11-1; abundance: .; j_gene: TRBJ2-3; CDR3aa: CASSLSAGEIDTQYF; CDR3nt: TGTGCCAGCAGCTTATCGGCGGGAGAGATAGATACGCAGTATTTT
d_gene: .; v_gene: TRBV19; abundance: .; j_gene: TRBJ1-5; CDR3aa: CASSIQGGLGQPQHF; CDR3nt: TGTGCCAGTAGTATTCAGGGAGGACTGGGTCAGCCCCAGCATTTT
d_gene: .; v_gene: TRBV28; abundance: .; j_gene: TRBJ1-1; CDR3aa: CASSSPSIMNTEAFF; CDR3nt: TGTGCCAGCAGTTCCCCATCTATAATGAACACTGAAGCTTTCTTT
d_gene: .; v_gene: TRBV28; abundance: .; j_gene: TRBJ2-6; CDR3aa: CASRARGHPGANVLTF; CDR3nt: TGTGCCAGCAGGGCTAGGGGACACCCTGGGGCCAACGTCCTGACTTTC
d_gene: .; v_gene: TRBV5-1; abundance: .; j_gene: TRBJ2-5; CDR3aa: CASSLQETQYF; CDR3nt: TGCGCCAGCAGCCTGCAAGAGACCCAGTACTTC
d_gene: .; v_gene: TRBV2; abundance: .; j_gene: TRBJ1-1; CDR3aa: CASSEQGSGTEAFF; CDR3nt: TGTGCCAGCAGTGAACAGGGGTCCGGGACTGAAGCTTTCTTT
d_gene: .; v_gene: TRBV6-1; abundance: .; j_gene: TRBJ1-2; CDR3aa: CASSEAGNYGYTF; CDR3nt: TGTGCCAGCAGTGAAGCAGGGAACTATGGCTACACCTTC
d_gene: .; v_gene: TRBV9; abundance: .; j_gene: TRBJ1-2; CDR3aa: CASSLTNQGVGYTF; CDR3nt: TGTGCCAGCAGCCTCACGAACCAGGGAGTTGGCTACACCTTC
d_gene: .; v_gene: TRBV4-2; abundance: .; j_gene: TRBJ1-5; CDR3aa: CASSWEGTSNQPQHF; CDR3nt: TGTGCCAGCAGCTGGGAAGGGACCAGCAATCAGCCCCAGCATTTT
d_gene: TRBD2; v_gene: TRBV15; abundance: once; j_gene: TRBJ2-7; CDR3aa: CATSRDLAGAYEQYF; CDR3nt: TGTGCCACCAGCAGAGATCTAGCGGGGGCCTACGAGCAGTACTTC
d_gene: .; v_gene: TRBV6-1; abundance: .; j_gene: TRBJ2-7; CDR3aa: CASSEAGSKGGAYEQYF; CDR3nt: TGTGCCAGCAGTGAAGCTGGTAGTAAAGGGGGAGCCTACGAGCAGTACTTC
d_gene: .; v_gene: TRBV10-3; abundance: .; j_gene: TRBJ1-5; CDR3aa: CAISQDFSNQPQHF; CDR3nt: TGTGCCATCAGTCAAGATTTTAGCAATCAGCCCCAGCATTTT
d_gene: TRBD1; v_gene: TRBV18; abundance: .; j_gene: TRBJ2-5; CDR3aa: CASSPTGGRETQYF; CDR3nt: TGTGCCAGCTCACCGACAGGGGGCCGGGAGACCCAGTACTTC
d_gene: .; v_gene: TRBV13; abundance: .; j_gene: TRBJ2-3; CDR3aa: CASSRTDTQYF; CDR3nt: TGTGCCAGCAGCCGCACAGATACGCAGTATTTT
d_gene: .; v_gene: TRBV21-1; abundance: .; j_gene: TRBJ2-7; CDR3aa: CAGYRDRVLYEQYF; CDR3nt: TGTGCCGGGTACCGGGACAGGGTTTTGTACGAGCAGTACTTC
d_gene: TRBD1; v_gene: TRBV28; abundance: .; j_gene: TRBJ2-7; CDR3aa: CASSRGTGSREQYF; CDR3nt: TGTGCCAGCAGCCGTGGGACAGGGTCCCGCGAGCAGTACTTC
d_gene: .; v_gene: TRBV5-1; abundance: .; j_gene: TRBJ2-7; CDR3aa: CASSLDLYSLNEQYF; CDR3nt: TGCGCCAGCAGCTTGGATTTGTATTCTTTGAATGAGCAGTACTTC
d_gene: TRBD2; v_gene: TRBV9; abundance: .; j_gene: TRBJ2-1; CDR3aa: CASSVAPLAGGEQFF; CDR3nt: TGTGCCAGCAGCGTAGCTCCACTAGCGGGAGGCGAGCAGTTCTTC
d_gene: .; v_gene: TRBV5-4; abundance: few; j_gene: TRBJ1-5; CDR3aa: CASSLDSSGPQHF; CDR3nt: TGTGCCAGCAGCTTGGACTCCTCGGGGCCCCAGCATTTT
d_gene: .; v_gene: TRBV18; abundance: .; j_gene: TRBJ2-7; CDR3aa: CASSPQRFHEQYF; CDR3nt: TGTGCCAGCTCACCACAAAGGTTCCACGAGCAGTACTTC
d_gene: TRBD1; v_gene: TRBV5-1; abundance: .; j_gene: TRBJ1-1; CDR3aa: CASSLDRGYTEAFF; CDR3nt: TGCGCCAGCAGCTTGGACAGGGGCTACACTGAAGCTTTCTTT
d_gene: TRBD2; v_gene: TRBV9; abundance: .; j_gene: TRBJ2-3; CDR3aa: CASSVVPAGATDTQYF; CDR3nt: TGTGCCAGCAGCGTAGTCCCAGCGGGAGCCACAGATACGCAGTATTTT
d_gene: TRBD2; v_gene: TRBV19; abundance: .; j_gene: TRBJ2-2; CDR3aa: CASRREDGTGELFF; CDR3nt: TGTGCCAGTAGGCGGGAGGACGGCACCGGGGAGCTGTTTTTT
d_gene: TRBD2; v_gene: TRBV4-1; abundance: few; j_gene: TRBJ2-2; CDR3aa: CASSQGLAGVRELFF; CDR3nt: TGCGCCAGCAGCCAAGGGTTAGCGGGAGTAAGGGAGCTGTTTTTT